The 21 T cell receptor beta chains below come from one sample, sequenced in a study of T cell responses to AZD1222 COVID-19 vaccine. This table comes from immunoSEQ multiplex PCR, and its TCRdb copy is limited to in-frame clones, with some not included. This table has 70,000 or so clones, about nine tenths appearing once. Specimen: peripheral blood, collected on day 0 of AZD1222 vaccination. The source is an adult in good health.

This chain uses TRBV4-3 with TRBJ1-6; D unresolved. The germline V gene encodes CDR1 LGHNA and CDR2 YSLEER. The CDR3 is 15 amino acids. V lost 0 bases, J lost 7 bases, and 10 bases lay in between. The DNA for the CDR3 is TGCGCCAGCAGCCAAGATACCGGGGTGAATTCACCCCTCCACTTT. Translated: CASSQDTGVNSPLHF.

The chain recombines TRBV9 with TRBJ1-4; a possible D gene is TRBD1 (6 bases). V was trimmed by 4 bases and J by 4 bases, leaving 14 bases between them. The CDR3 has 15 residues. Per germline, CDR1 SGDLS and CDR2 YYNGEE. This chain's CDR3 is CASSPAGGLNEKLFF. The DNA of the CDR3 is TGTGCCAGCAGCCCCGCGGGGGGCCTTAATGAAAAACTGTTTTTT.

This chain joins TRBV7-3 and TRBJ1-3; perhaps TRBD1 as D (5 bases). The CDR3 has 15 amino acids. Trimming pared 5 bases from V and 0 bases from J, leaving 11 bases between. The germline V gene encodes CDR1 SGHTA and CDR2 FQGTGA. In nucleotides, the CDR3 is TGTGCCAGCAGCCCGAGGGGTGCCTCTGGAAACACCATATATTTT. It encodes CASSPRGASGNTIYF.

V usage is TRBV4-1 and J usage is TRBJ2-7; D is uncertain. This CDR3 comprises 15 residues. Germline V gives CDR1 MGHRA, CDR2 YSYEKL. V was shortened by 4 bases and J by 3 bases, with 16 bases between the two germline ends. DNA for the CDR3: TGCGCCAGCAGCCTAGCACTGGTTGGGCGCTACGAGCAGTACTTC. Translation: CASSLALVGRYEQYF.

The gene calls are TRBV28 and TRBJ1-2; D is unclear. Per germline, CDR1 MDHEN and CDR2 SYDVKM. V lost 2 bases and J lost 11, with 12 bases in between. The CDR3 has 12 amino acids. The CDR3 coding sequence is TGTGCCAGCAGTTTAGCCCGTGGTATTTACACCTTC. Translated, it gives CASSLARGIYTF.

The V gene is TRBV5-4, the J gene TRBJ1-2; D ambiguous. The CDR3 is made up of 14 amino acids. Germline lookup yields CDR1 SGHNT and CDR2 YYREEE (reference sequence). Trimming left V 3 bases short and J 3 bases short, with 12 bases between. The CDR3, as DNA: TGTGCCAGCAGCTCCCGCCGGGATTACTATGGCTACACCTTC. Amino acids: CASSSRRDYYGYTF. Using reference TRBV5-4 and TRBJ1-2 for the parts outside the CDR3, the full variable domain is ETGVTQSPTHLIKTRGQQVTLRCSSQSGHNTVSWYQQALGQGPQFIFQYYREEENGRGNFPPRFSGLQFPNYSSELNVNALELDDSALYLCASSSRRDYYGYTFGSGTRLTVV.

This chain links TRBV29-1 with TRBJ1-2; no firm D call. The CDR3 has 13 residues. Germline CDR1 reads SQVTM; CDR2 reads ANQGSEA. The V and J ends lost 5 bases and 0 bases respectively, with 10 bases between them. This CDR3 reads CSVPGLANYGYTF. DNA of the CDR3: TGCAGCGTTCCAGGATTAGCTAACTATGGCTACACCTTC. Supplemented by reference TRBV29-1 and TRBJ1-2, the full variable domain reads SAVISQKPSRDICQRGTSLTIQCQVDSQVTMMFWYRQQPGQSLTLIATANQGSEATYESGFVIDKFPISRPNLTFSTLTVSNMSPEDSSIYLCSVPGLANYGYTFGSGTRLTVV.

This clone came up once. This sequence joins TRBV4-1 and TRBJ2-2, with D hard to call. The V gene lost 2 bases and the J gene lost 9 bases, with 10 bases spanning the gap. CDR3 length: 13 residues. Germline lookup yields CDR1 MGHRA and CDR2 YSYEKL. CDR3 sequence: CASSQTAGRELFF. The CDR3 DNA follows: TGCGCCAGCAGCCAAACCGCCGGCCGGGAGCTGTTTTTT.

The chain recombines TRBV7-9 with TRBJ2-3, with D hard to call. Looked up from germline, CDR1 is SEHNR and CDR2 is FQNEAQ (reference sequence). There are 15 residues in the CDR3. Trimming took off 6 bases at V and 2 bases at J, with 15 bases between the two ends. The DNA for the CDR3 is TGTGCCAGCAGTCCGATATCGGGCTACACAGATACGCAGTATTTT. This translates into CASSPISGYTDTQYF.

This chain links TRBV6-5 with TRBJ2-7; TRBD1 matches 9 bases. Germline lookup yields CDR1 MNHEY and CDR2 SVGAGI. CDR3 size: 14 residues. Trimming took 10 bases from V and 2 from J; bases not matched to a gene: 9. CDR3 protein: CAISPGQGTYEQYF. The CDR3 nucleotides are TGTGCCATCTCCCCCGGACAGGGGACCTACGAGCAGTACTTC.

V usage is TRBV5-1 and J usage is TRBJ2-7; D may be TRBD2 (6 bases). Germline V gene sequence: CDR1 SGHRS, CDR2 YFSETQ. The CDR3 spans 16 residues. The V and J ends lost 5 bases and 4 bases respectively, with 22 bases between them. The CDR3 spells CASRLAGGNGGYEQYF. As DNA, the CDR3 is TGCGCCAGCAGGCTTGCCGGAGGGAACGGGGGATACGAGCAGTACTTC.

This clone came up once. The chain combines TRBV4-2 with TRBJ2-2, with 8 bases fitting TRBD2. Unmatched junction bases numbered 11, after V lost 4 bases and J lost 4 bases. Germline V gene data show CDR1 as LGHNA and CDR2 as YNFKEQ. This CDR3 comprises 17 residues. This CDR3 is CASSPPGRAGVTGELFF. In DNA form, the CDR3 reads TGTGCCAGCAGCCCACCAGGGAGAGCGGGGGTCACCGGGGAGCTGTTTTTT.

This clone was observed a few times. The rearrangement links TRBV19 to TRBJ2-2, with TRBD2 as a possible D gene (7 bases). The CDR3 contains 17 residues. V lost 5 bases and J lost 2, with 18 bases in between. Germline loops: CDR1 LNHDA, CDR2 SQIVND (reference sequence). CDR3 residues: CASSSSRRGTNTGELFF. Written as DNA, the CDR3 is TGTGCCAGTAGTTCATCTCGGCGGGGGACAAACACCGGGGAGCTGTTTTTT.

V gene TRBV2 combines with J gene TRBJ1-6; D possibly corresponds to TRBD1 (5 bases). Germline loops: CDR1 SNHLY, CDR2 FYNNEI. CDR3 length: 15 amino acids. V was pared by 3 bases and J by 6 bases, with 12 bases between. CDR3 nucleotides: TGTGCCAGCAGTGATAGGGGACCAGTTAATTCACCCCTCCACTTT. Translated: CASSDRGPVNSPLHF.

V and J are TRBV11-1 and TRBJ2-1; D remains ambiguous. Trimming left V 1 base short and J 7 bases short, with 8 bases between. In germline, CDR1 is SGHAT, CDR2 FQDESV (reference sequence). The CDR3 is 13 residues long. This CDR3 is CASSLGGYNEQFF. The CDR3 DNA reads TGTGCCAGCAGCTTAGGGGGTTATAATGAGCAGTTCTTC.

The J gene is TRBJ2-3, the V gene TRBV30; D is uncertain. The CDR3 contains 12 residues. Germline loops: CDR1 GTSNPN, CDR2 SVGIG (reference sequence). V was clipped by 2 bases and J by 2 bases, with 5 bases between them. CDR3 protein: CAWSPTTDTQYF. The CDR3 DNA sequence: TGTGCCTGGAGTCCAACCACAGATACGCAGTATTTT. Supplemented by reference TRBV30 and TRBJ2-3, the full variable domain reads SQTIHQWPATLVQPVGSPLSLECTVEGTSNPNLYWYRQAAGRGLQLLFYSVGIGQISSEVPQNLSASRPQDRQFILSSKKLLLSDSGFYLCAWSPTTDTQYFGPGTRLTVL.

The CDR3 region is CASSPPGQTNTGELFF. Here the CDR3 DNA reads TGTGCCAGCTCACCACCGGGACAGACGAACACCGGGGAGCTGTTTTTT. The rearrangement joins TRBV18 to TRBJ2-2; 7 bases match TRBD1. V was clipped by 0 bases and J by 0 bases; unmatched bases: 1. Germline-derived CDR1 and CDR2 are KGHSH and LQKENI. CDR3 length: 16 residues.

The chain employs TRBV11-2 and TRBJ2-5; no definite D call. CDR3 size: 15 residues. Between the trimmed V and J ends, which lost 1 base and 4 bases, there was a span of 13 bases. Per the germline V gene, CDR1 is SGHAT and CDR2 is FQNNGV. The CDR3: CASSLVGTLGETQYF. For the CDR3, the DNA is TGTGCCAGCAGCTTAGTGGGCACTTTGGGAGAGACCCAGTACTTC.

V and J are TRBV6-2 or TRBV6-3 and TRBJ2-3; TRBD2 aligns across 10 bases. Germline trimming cut 2 bases from V and 0 bases from J; bases unmatched to any gene: 5. Germline V gene lookup returns CDR1 MNHEY and CDR2 SVGEGT. The CDR3 contains 17 residues. CDR3 sequence reads: CASSYRLAGASTDTQYF. The CDR3 coding sequence is TGTGCCAGCAGTTACAGGCTAGCGGGGGCTAGCACAGATACGCAGTATTTT.

The J gene is TRBJ1-4, the V gene TRBV30, with a tentative D call TRBD1 (5 bases). V gave up 0 bases and J gave up 5 bases, with 13 bases separating them. Germline loops: CDR1 GTSNPN, CDR2 SVGIG (reference sequence). This CDR3 is built from 15 residues. The CDR3 region is CAWSVSGRANEKLFF. The CDR3 DNA sequence: TGTGCCTGGAGTGTAAGTGGCAGGGCAAATGAAAAACTGTTTTTT.

The rearrangement links TRBV30 to TRBJ1-4; D is unclear. The CDR3 is made up of 12 amino acids. V lost 2 bases and J lost 8, with 9 bases in between. Germline CDR1 and CDR2: GTSNPN and SVGIG (reference sequence). CDR3 in amino acids: CAWSTPGEKLFF. The CDR3, as DNA: TGTGCCTGGAGTACCCCGGGGGAAAAACTGTTTTTT.